This is a list of T cell receptor beta chains from one sample in a study of PD-L1 blockade in urothelial cancer. The table came from immunoSEQ multiplex PCR; TCRdb's copy has only in-frame clones and leaves some out. The repertoire has 130,000 or so clones, approximately 88% of them found once; the top ten carry 2.5% to 4%. Source: PBMCs, taken around atezolizumab (anti-PD-L1) treatment. The receptors shown here come from a man aged 45-65 years with urothelial cancer. The CDR3 runs from the conserved cysteine through the conserved F or W. D genes are given only for firm matches.

v_call: TRBV15
d_call: TRBD2
j_call: TRBJ2-1
cdr3_nt: TGTGCCACCAGCAGAGCTGGACTAGCGGGAGACAATGAGCAGTTCTTC
cdr3_aa: CATSRAGLAGDNEQFF

v_call: TRBV7-9
d_call: NA
j_call: TRBJ2-1
cdr3_nt: TGTGCCAGCAGCATAGACGGGACTCCGGCCAATGAGCAGTTCTTC
cdr3_aa: CASSIDGTPANEQFF

v_call: TRBV13
d_call: TRBD2
j_call: TRBJ2-3
cdr3_nt: TGTGCCAGCAGCTCCACATGGACTAGCGGGAGTTTTGGCACAGATACGCAGTATTTT
cdr3_aa: CASSSTWTSGSFGTDTQYF

v_call: TRBV4-1
d_call: TRBD1
j_call: TRBJ2-3
cdr3_nt: TGCGCCAGCAGATTATCCGGGACAGGGGGGACAGATACGCAGTATTTT
cdr3_aa: CASRLSGTGGTDTQYF

v_call: TRBV7-9
d_call: TRBD1
j_call: TRBJ1-1
cdr3_nt: TGTGCCAGCAGCCCTAGGACAGGGGTAAACACTGAAGCTTTCTTT
cdr3_aa: CASSPRTGVNTEAFF

v_call: TRBV5-1
d_call: TRBD1
j_call: TRBJ1-6
cdr3_nt: TGCGCCAGCAGCTTGGACAGGGGGCGGCATTCACCCCTCCACTTT
cdr3_aa: CASSLDRGRHSPLHF

v_call: TRBV27
d_call: NA
j_call: TRBJ2-2
cdr3_nt: TGTGCCAGCAAAGGGGCAGGTACCGGGGAGCTGTTTTTT
cdr3_aa: CASKGAGTGELFF

v_call: TRBV7-3
d_call: TRBD1
j_call: TRBJ2-7
cdr3_nt: TGTGCCAGCAGCCCTGGACAGGGGGTCTACGAGCAGTACTTC
cdr3_aa: CASSPGQGVYEQYF

v_call: TRBV6-5
d_call: NA
j_call: TRBJ2-6
cdr3_nt: TGTGCCAGCAGTTACGACGGGGCTGGGGCCAACGTCCTGACTTTC
cdr3_aa: CASSYDGAGANVLTF

v_call: TRBV30
d_call: TRBD1
j_call: TRBJ2-2
cdr3_nt: TGTGCCTGGGGTGACAGGGGGCGAACCGGGGAGCTGTTTTTT
cdr3_aa: CAWGDRGRTGELFF